This TCR beta chain was captured in a study of T cell repertoires in cytomegalovirus infection. Comments on this clonotype: Its antigen is as yet unknown.

The CDR3 length is 16 residues. Trimming removed 3 bases at V and 3 bases at J, with 17 bases between. The germline gives CDR1 LNHDA, CDR2 SQIVND (reference sequence). TCRdb itself ran the reads through MiXCR, one entry per CDR3 protein. The table lists fewer than 650,000 distinct CDR3 sequences, around 40% of them singletons. The sample here was cultured PBMCs, taken from culture after CMV antigen stimulation. The receptor was isolated from a human donor in good health (CMV status not recorded). Some clones in this sample may be carry-over from other donors' samples. The gene calls are TRBV19 and TRBJ1-1; possible D gene TRBD1, 5 bases. Here the CDR3 reads CASSIQWAGLDTEAFF. In DNA, the CDR3 is TGTGCCAGTAGTATCCAATGGGCAGGGTTGGACACTGAAGCTTTCTTT.